This paragraph reports one T cell receptor (beta chain). There is no known antigen for this receptor. Base-call qualities are not available, and no considerably larger clone is one nucleotide away. The data originate from a study of T cells after yellow fever vaccination (dated by TCRdb to about 2019). The study in broad terms: The SMART-Seq v4 Ultra Low Input RNA kit was used to prepare libraries from fractions with low cell numbers. To track T-cell clones before and after primary and booster YFV17D yellow fever vaccination, bulk TCR alpha and beta repertoires were sequenced longitudinally. Blood was drawn at multiple timepoints before and after primary and secondary immunization, with bulk PBMC replicates and cell subsets isolated. Two healthy male donors made up the cohort, one aged 18 to 30 years and the other aged 30 to 40 years. The paper's findings and limits, for the study overall: A small share of clonotypes was detected in both CD4 and CD8 compartments, with the overlap likely arising from convergent recombination. After the booster, most clones that had expanded after primary vaccination were detected again (approximately 95% of CD4 and 70% to 90% of CD8), suggesting broad maintenance of memory. The study included only a couple of donors, which limits how far the findings can be generalized. Compared with the primary T-cell response, the secondary T-cell response was weaker but faster, peaking on day 5 rather than day 15. Computational filtering was required because FACS-sorted repertoires could contain abundant contaminating clonotypes from the bulk population.

In light of the paper, this sample's treatment or condition label describes: live attenuated yellow fever vaccine strain. At each blood-draw timepoint, two biological replicates of bulk PBMCs were obtained. PBMCs were isolated from peripheral blood using a standard Ficoll-Paque protocol. TriZol was used to extract RNA from bulk PBMCs, CD4 and CD8 fractions, and dextramer-positive and dextramer-negative fractions. Reads for this sample came from an Illumina NovaSeq 6000. TCR cDNA was synthesized by 5'RACE template switching, through which a universal primer site and unique molecular identifiers were introduced. cDNA synthesis was primed from both the TCR alpha and TCR beta constant segments. Libraries were amplified in two PCR steps, with sample barcodes and sequencing adapters added in the second step. Libraries were sequenced on Illumina HiSeq 2500 (2x100 bp) or NovaSeq (2x150 bp). The authors' pipeline ran thus. MIGEC was used to demultiplex reads and collapse the reads into UMI consensus sequences, and MiXCR was used for V(D)J alignment. Vaccine-responding clonotypes were identified with edgeR using replicate PBMC samples, with FDR below 0.01 and a log2 fold change above 5 up to day 15 being required. Bulk clonotypes were assigned CD4 or CD8 identity according to which sequenced CD4 or CD8 repertoire held them at higher abundance. The public reads were run again by TCRdb, first through fastp at Q25 and then through MiXCR, and only productive beta chains were kept. CDR3 protein sequences are deduplicated, and each keeps its most common genes and DNA. The V and J calls were not made by the authors but by TCRdb's processing. This sample holds approximately 450,000 distinct CDR3 sequences; approximately 19% were observed only once. The ten largest clones capture 18% of the sample.

The CDR3, cysteine through phenylalanine, is 15 amino acids long. The kept DNA is CDR3 alone, 45 bases in frame from the first base. The germline V gene sets CDR1 to LGHNA and CDR2 to YSLEER. V was cut back by 0 bases and J by 1 base, leaving a gap of 9 bases between them. The TCR comes from a man in his late teens or twenties who received the YFV17D yellow fever vaccine. The sample was PBMCs, taken before the yellow fever booster vaccination. This sequence uses TRBV4-3 and TRBJ1-1; no confident D gene assignment can be made. The nucleotide sequence reads TGCGCCAGCAGCCAAGATCATTCACCGAACACTGAAGCTTTCTTT. This codes for CASSQDHSPNTEAFF.